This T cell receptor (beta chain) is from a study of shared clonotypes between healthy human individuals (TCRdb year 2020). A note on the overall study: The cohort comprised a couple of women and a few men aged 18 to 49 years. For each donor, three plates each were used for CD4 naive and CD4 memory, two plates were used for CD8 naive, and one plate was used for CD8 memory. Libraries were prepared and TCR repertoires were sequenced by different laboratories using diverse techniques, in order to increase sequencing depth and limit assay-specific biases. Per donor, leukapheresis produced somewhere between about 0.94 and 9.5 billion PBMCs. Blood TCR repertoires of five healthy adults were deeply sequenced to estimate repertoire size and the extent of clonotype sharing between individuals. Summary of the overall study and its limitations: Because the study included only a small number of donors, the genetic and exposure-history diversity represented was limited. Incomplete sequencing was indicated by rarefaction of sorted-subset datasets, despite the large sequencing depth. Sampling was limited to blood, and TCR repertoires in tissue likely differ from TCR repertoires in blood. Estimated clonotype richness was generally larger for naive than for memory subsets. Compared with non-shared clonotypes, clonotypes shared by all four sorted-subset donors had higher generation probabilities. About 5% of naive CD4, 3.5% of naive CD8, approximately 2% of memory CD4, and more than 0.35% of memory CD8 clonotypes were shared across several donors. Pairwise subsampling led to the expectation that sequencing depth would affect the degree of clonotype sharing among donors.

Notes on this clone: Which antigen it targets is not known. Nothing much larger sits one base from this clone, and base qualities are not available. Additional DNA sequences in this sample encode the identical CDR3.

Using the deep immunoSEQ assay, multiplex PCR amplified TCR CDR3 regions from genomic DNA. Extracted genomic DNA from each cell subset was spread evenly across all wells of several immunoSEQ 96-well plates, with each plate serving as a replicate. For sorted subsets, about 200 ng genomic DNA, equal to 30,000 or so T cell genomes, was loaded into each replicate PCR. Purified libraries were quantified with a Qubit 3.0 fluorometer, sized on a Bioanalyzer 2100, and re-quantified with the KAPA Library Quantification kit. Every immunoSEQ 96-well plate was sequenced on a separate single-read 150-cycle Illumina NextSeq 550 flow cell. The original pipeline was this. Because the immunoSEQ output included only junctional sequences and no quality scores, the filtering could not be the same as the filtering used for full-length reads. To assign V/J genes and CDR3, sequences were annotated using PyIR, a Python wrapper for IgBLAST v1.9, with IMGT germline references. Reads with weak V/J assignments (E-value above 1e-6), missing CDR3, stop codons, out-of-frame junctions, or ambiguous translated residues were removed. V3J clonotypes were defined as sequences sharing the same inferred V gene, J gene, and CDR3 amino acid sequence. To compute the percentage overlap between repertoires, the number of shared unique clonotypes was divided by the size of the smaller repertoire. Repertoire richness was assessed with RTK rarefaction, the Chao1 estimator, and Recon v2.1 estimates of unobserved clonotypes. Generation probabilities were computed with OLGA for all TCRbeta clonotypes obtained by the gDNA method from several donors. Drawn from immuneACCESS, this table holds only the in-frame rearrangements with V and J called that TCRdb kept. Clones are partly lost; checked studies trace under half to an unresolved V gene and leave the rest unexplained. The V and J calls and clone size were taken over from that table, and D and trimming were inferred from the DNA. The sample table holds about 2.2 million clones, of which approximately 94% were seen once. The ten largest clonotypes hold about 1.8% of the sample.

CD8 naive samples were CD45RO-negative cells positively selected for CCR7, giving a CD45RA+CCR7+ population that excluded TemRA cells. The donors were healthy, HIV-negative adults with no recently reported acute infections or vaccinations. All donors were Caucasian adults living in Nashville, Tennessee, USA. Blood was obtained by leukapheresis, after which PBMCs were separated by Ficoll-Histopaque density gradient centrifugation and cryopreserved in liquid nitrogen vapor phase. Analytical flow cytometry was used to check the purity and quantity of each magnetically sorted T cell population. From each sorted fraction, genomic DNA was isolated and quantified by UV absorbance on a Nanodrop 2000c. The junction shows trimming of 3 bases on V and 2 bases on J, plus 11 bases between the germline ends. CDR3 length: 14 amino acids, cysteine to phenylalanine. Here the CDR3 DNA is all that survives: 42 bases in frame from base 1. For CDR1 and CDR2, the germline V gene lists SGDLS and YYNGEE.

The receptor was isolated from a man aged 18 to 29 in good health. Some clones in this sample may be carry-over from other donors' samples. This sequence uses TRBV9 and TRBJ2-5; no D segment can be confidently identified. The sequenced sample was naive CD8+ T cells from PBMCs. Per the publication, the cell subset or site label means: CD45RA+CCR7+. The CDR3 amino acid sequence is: CASSARDLQETQYF. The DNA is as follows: TGTGCCAGCAGCGCTCGCGATTTACAAGAGACCCAGTACTTC. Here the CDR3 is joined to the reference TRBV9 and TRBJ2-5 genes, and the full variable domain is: DSGVTQTPKHLITATGQRVTLRCSPRSGDLSVYWYQQSLDQGLQFLIQYYNGEERAKGNILERFSAQQFPDLHSELNLSSLELGDSALYFCASSARDLQETQYFGPGTRLLVL.